This T cell receptor beta chain was identified during a study of T cells after somatic rescue of genetic block. CDR1 is MNHNY, CDR2 SVGAGI, per germline (reference sequence). After removal of 5 bases from V and 0 bases from J, the junction contained 7 bases not matched to a gene. The length of the CDR3 is 15 residues. Profiling relied on immunoSEQ multiplex PCR, and the TCRdb table lists in-frame clones only, not all of them. The data contain roughly 58,000 clones, 90% to 96% of them singletons. The TCR sequence derives from a child under two years old. The V call is TRBV6-6, the J call TRBJ2-7; 7 bases fit TRBD2. The sample taken for sequencing was peripheral blood mononuclear cells (PBMCs). The CDR3 is CASSGLAEFSYEQYF. DNA of the CDR3: TGTGCCAGCAGTGGCCTAGCGGAGTTCTCCTACGAGCAGTACTTC.